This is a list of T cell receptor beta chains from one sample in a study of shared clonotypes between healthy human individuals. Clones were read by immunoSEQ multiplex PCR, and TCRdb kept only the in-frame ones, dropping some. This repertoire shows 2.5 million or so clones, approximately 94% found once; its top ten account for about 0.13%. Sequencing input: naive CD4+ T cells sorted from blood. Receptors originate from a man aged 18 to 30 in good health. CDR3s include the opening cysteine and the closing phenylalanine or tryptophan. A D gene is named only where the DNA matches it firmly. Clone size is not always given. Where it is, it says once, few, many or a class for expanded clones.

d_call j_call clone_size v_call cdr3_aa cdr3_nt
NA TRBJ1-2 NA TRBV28 CASSLPLNGGRGGYTF TGTGCCAGCAGTTTACCCCTTAATGGGGGTCGAGGGGGCTACACCTTC
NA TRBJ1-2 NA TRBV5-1 CASSQDKTGRTSVGYTF TGCGCCAGCAGCCAAGACAAGACCGGACGGACTTCCGTTGGCTACACCTTC
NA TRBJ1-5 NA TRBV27 CASSRGPYSNQPQHF TGTGCCAGCAGTAGGGGCCCTTATAGCAATCAGCCCCAGCATTTT
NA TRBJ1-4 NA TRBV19 CASSTNRESPNEKLFF TGTGCCAGTAGTACCAACAGGGAAAGCCCTAATGAAAAACTGTTTTTT
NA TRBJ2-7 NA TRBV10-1 CASSGGSFYEQYF TGCGCCAGCAGTGGGGGTAGCTTCTACGAGCAGTACTTC
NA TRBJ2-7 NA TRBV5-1 CASRPIGPSYEQYF TGCGCCAGCCGGCCTATTGGACCTTCCTACGAGCAGTACTTC
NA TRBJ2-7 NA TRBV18 CASSPGSMEQYF TGTGCCAGCTCACCAGGCAGCATGGAGCAGTACTTC
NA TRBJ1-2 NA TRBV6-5 CASTPQSRFPGGYTF TGTGCCAGCACCCCCCAGTCCCGATTCCCGGGGGGCTACACCTTC
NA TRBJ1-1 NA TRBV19 CASSIVTANTEAFF TGTGCCAGTAGTATAGTGACAGCGAACACTGAAGCTTTCTTT
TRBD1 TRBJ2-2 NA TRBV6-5 CASSVTGGTGELFF TGTGCCAGCAGTGTAACAGGGGGAACAGGGGAGCTGTTTTTT
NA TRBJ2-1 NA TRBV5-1 CASSLGADRSYNEQFF TGCGCCAGCAGCTTAGGAGCGGACCGCTCCTACAATGAGCAGTTCTTC
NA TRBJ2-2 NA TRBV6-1 CASSERIGELFF TGTGCCAGCAGTGAAAGGATCGGGGAGCTGTTTTTT
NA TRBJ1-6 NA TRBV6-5 CASSFLPSSYNSPLHF TGTGCCAGCAGTTTCTTACCGAGCTCCTATAATTCACCCCTCCACTTT
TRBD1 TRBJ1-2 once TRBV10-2 CASRGTGTYGYTF TGCGCCAGCAGGGGGACAGGGACCTATGGCTACACCTTC
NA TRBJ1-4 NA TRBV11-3 CASSSPHSIDDEKLFF TGTGCCAGCAGCTCCCCGCACAGCATTGATGATGAAAAACTGTTTTTT
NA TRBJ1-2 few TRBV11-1 CASSLDRYGYTF TGTGCCAGCAGCCTGGACAGATATGGCTACACCTTC
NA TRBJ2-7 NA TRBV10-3 CAIGDPGGEQYF TGTGCCATCGGGGACCCTGGGGGTGAGCAGTACTTC
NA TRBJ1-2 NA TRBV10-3 CAISEAGNNYGYTF TGTGCCATCAGTGAAGCGGGGAATAACTATGGCTACACCTTC
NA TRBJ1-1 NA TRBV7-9 CASSWVGGKNTEAFF TGTGCCAGCAGCTGGGTGGGAGGGAAAAACACTGAAGCTTTCTTT
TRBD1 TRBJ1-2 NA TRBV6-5 CASSYGQGARGYTF TGTGCCAGCAGTTACGGGCAGGGGGCGCGTGGCTACACCTTC
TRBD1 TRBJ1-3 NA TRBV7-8 CASSRLSRDSSILYSGNTIYF TGTGCCAGCAGCCGACTTTCTCGGGACAGCTCAATACTTTACTCTGGAAACACCATATATTTT
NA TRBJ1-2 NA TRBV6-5 CASSAGYGYTF TGTGCCAGCAGCGCAGGGTATGGCTACACCTTC
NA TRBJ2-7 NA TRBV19 CASSNVPGYEQYF TGTGCCAGTAGTAATGTCCCAGGGTACGAGCAGTACTTC
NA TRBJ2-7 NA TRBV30 CAWGHGYEQYF TGTGCCTGGGGACATGGTTACGAGCAGTACTTC
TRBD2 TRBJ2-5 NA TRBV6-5 CASRSLAGGPQTQYF TGTGCCAGCAGATCCTTAGCGGGGGGGCCCCAGACCCAGTACTTC
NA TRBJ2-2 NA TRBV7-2 CASQGPNTGELFF TGTGCCAGCCAGGGTCCGAACACCGGGGAGCTGTTTTTT
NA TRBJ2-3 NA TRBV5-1 CASSASGQRYTDTQYF TGCGCCAGCAGCGCCTCCGGACAGCGGTACACAGATACGCAGTATTTT
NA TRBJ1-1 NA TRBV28 CASSKRGFDTEAFF TGTGCCAGCAGCAAAAGGGGGTTCGACACTGAAGCTTTCTTT
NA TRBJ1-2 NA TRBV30 CAWSLLRGGGYGYTF TGTGCCTGGAGCCTTCTCCGCGGAGGGGGATATGGCTACACCTTC
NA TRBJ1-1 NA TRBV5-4 CASSFHEGREAFF TGTGCCAGCAGCTTTCATGAGGGCAGAGAAGCTTTCTTT
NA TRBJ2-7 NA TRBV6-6 CASSPLTEQYF TGTGCCAGCAGTCCATTGACCGAGCAGTACTTC
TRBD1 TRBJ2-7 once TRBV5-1 CASSSMTGTGYEQYF TGCGCCAGCAGCAGCATGACCGGGACAGGGTACGAGCAGTACTTC
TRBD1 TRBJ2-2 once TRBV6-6 CASSRQGPGELFF TGTGCCAGCAGTCGACAGGGCCCCGGGGAGCTGTTTTTT
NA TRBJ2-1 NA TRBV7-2 CASSLSRDLNEQFF TGTGCCAGCAGCTTAAGTCGGGACCTCAATGAGCAGTTCTTC
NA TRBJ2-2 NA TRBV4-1 CASSLAGELFF TGCGCCAGCAGCCTCGCTGGGGAGCTGTTTTTT
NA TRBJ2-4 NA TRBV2 CASSDVVLAKNIQYF TGTGCCAGCAGTGATGTGGTCCTAGCCAAAAACATTCAGTACTTC
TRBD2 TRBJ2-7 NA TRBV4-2 CASSQGMDLRTSGPWEQYF TGTGCCAGCAGCCAAGGAATGGACCTCAGGACTAGCGGCCCTTGGGAGCAGTACTTC